This T cell receptor beta chain was recorded in a study of regulatory T cells in long-lasting Graves disease. Study context: Newly diagnosed Graves' patients had under 3 months of antithyroid drugs.

Trimming cost V 0 bases and J 8 bases; bases outside gene matches: 7. Germline V gene lookup returns CDR1 SGHRS and CDR2 YFSETQ. This CDR3 comprises 15 residues. A note on this clonotype: Its antigen is unidentified.

Arm-PCR with iRepertoire HTBI primers amplified the CDR3 regions for these TCR beta libraries. TCRdb processed the multiplex PCR reads anew with MiXCR; each CDR3 protein has one entry. The table has approximately 560,000 distinct CDR3 sequences, approximately 16% seen once. Study observations and caveats: TCR diversity in persistent Graves' patients was below that of newly diagnosed ones. Newly diagnosed disease favored TRBV20-1 and TRBJ2-1 over persistent disease.

Time point here: newly diagnosed GD, antithyroid drugs for less than 3 months. Making the TCR library involved RNA that had been extracted from PBMCs. These sequences were also reported in another study, on T cells in Graves' hyperthyroidism and ophthalmopathy.

The starting material was peripheral blood mononuclear cells (PBMCs), obtained at new diagnosis, from a patient treated with antithyroid drugs. The V and J genes are TRBV5-1 and TRBJ1-4; the match to TRBD1 covers 7 bases. The receptor was isolated from a man younger than 30 with Graves disease. CDR3 in amino acids: CASSLAGTALEKLFF. DNA of the CDR3: TGCGCCAGCAGCTTGGCCGGGACAGCACTCGAAAAACTGTTTTTT. Using reference TRBV5-1 and TRBJ1-4 for the parts outside the CDR3, the full variable domain is KAGVTQTPRYLIKTRGQQVTLSCSPISGHRSVSWYQQTPGQGLQFLFEYFSETQRNKGNFPGRFSGRQFSNSRSEMNVSTLELGDSALYLCASSLAGTALEKLFFGSGTQLSVL.